This TCR beta chain was sequenced in a study of cytomegalovirus exposure and HLA in healthy donors. To note about this clone: As yet, its antigen is unknown.

The study's findings and limits: A later analysis showed HLA-associated TCR beta chains outstripping equally common others in clonal expansion. Investigators reported under 200 TCR beta chains as tied to cytomegalovirus.

The PCR employed 60 Vbeta primers together with 13 Jbeta primers. Repertoires were generated with immunoSEQ multiplex PCR, while TCRdb's copy carries only in-frame clones and drops some. The data contain about 190,000 clones, approximately 78% of them singletons. The receptor's source is a woman in her twenties or thirties in good health and CMV-seropositive. Sample: PBMCs.

The DNA for the CDR3 is TGTGCCAGCAGTTATCTTCTAGCGGGAGCTCGCAGTGAGCAGTTCTTC. It codes for CASSYLLAGARSEQFF. The chain recombines TRBV27 with TRBJ2-1; the match to TRBD2 covers 10 bases. Germline assignment: CDR1 MNHEY and CDR2 SMNVEV (reference sequence). This CDR3 spans 16 amino acids. Trimming at V came to 4 bases and at J to 9 bases, leaving 12 bases not matched to a gene.